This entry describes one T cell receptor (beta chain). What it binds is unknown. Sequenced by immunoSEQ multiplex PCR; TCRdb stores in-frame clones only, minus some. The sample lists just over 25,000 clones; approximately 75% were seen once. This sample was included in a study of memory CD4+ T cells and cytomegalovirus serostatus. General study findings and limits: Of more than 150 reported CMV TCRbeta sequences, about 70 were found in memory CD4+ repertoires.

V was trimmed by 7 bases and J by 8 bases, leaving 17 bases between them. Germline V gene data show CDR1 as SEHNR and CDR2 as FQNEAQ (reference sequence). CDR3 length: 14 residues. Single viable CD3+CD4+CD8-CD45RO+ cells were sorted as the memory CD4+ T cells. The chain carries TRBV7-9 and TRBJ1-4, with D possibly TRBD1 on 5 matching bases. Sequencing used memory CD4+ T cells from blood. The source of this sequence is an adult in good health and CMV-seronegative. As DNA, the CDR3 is TGTGCCAGCACCCTAAGGGGTGTCGGGGAAAAACTGTTTTTT. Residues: CASTLRGVGEKLFF.